This T cell receptor (beta chain) was captured by sequencing in a study of PD-1 blockade in classical Hodgkin lymphoma. Sequencing used immunoSEQ multiplex PCR; TCRdb keeps in-frame clones, though not all of them. The sample lists around 96,000 clones, roughly 84% occurring once. Germline-derived CDR1 and CDR2 are MDHEN and SYDVKM. The CDR3 is 13 residues long. Deletions cut 6 bases from V and 8 bases from J, with 14 bases between. In the case of this clone: Its matching antigen is unknown.

Autologous stem cell transplantation was followed by relapse in every patient, and brentuximab vedotin exposure varied. Study results and limitations: Reports indicated that newly diagnosed patients had lower baseline TCR diversity than healthy donors did. Why the repertoires differ is still unclear, perhaps disease activity or prior therapy.

The chain employs TRBV28 and TRBJ2-4; D is tentatively TRBD1 or TRBD2 (5 bases each). The sample was peripheral blood mononuclear cells (PBMCs), taken at baseline. This sequence was found in a human donor with classical Hodgkin lymphoma. The CDR3 protein is CASSPQGAHIQYF. The DNA for the CDR3 is TGTGCCAGCAGCCCCCAGGGAGCGCACATTCAGTACTTC.